The 15 T cell receptor beta chains given below trace back to one sample, sequenced in a study of blood T cell repertoires in COVID-19. Assay: immunoSEQ multiplex PCR; the TCRdb copy retains only in-frame clones and omits some. Among under 200,000 clones, more than 75% were seen once, and the ten largest hold about 5%. Sequencing was performed on peripheral blood. The receptors shown here come from an elderly woman with acute or convalescent COVID-19.

As regards this clone: A junction boundary mismatches the germline segment, possibly from a read error. This chain links TRBV19 with TRBJ1-2; D might be TRBD1 (5 bases). There are 13 residues in the CDR3. Per germline, CDR1 LNHDA and CDR2 SQIVND (reference sequence). CDR3 amino acids: CACSRDSYYGYTF. The CDR3 bases are TGTGCCTGTAGTCGCGACAGCTACTATGGCTACACCTTC.

The chain is built from TRBV18 and TRBJ2-1; D may be TRBD2 (6 bases). The CDR3 loop spans 17 amino acids. Germline loops: CDR1 KGHSH, CDR2 LQKENI. V lost 6 bases, J lost 1 base, and 19 bases lay in between. DNA for the CDR3: TGTGCCAGCTCCAAGTGGGTAGCGGACATATCCTACAATGAGCAGTTCTTC. Translated, it gives CASSKWVADISYNEQFF.

The V call is TRBV6-5, the J call TRBJ1-1, with D possibly TRBD1 on 6 matching bases. Looked up from germline, CDR1 is MNHEY and CDR2 is SVGAGI. There are 14 residues in the CDR3. Trimming took off 6 bases at V and 0 bases at J, with 11 bases between the two ends. The CDR3 DNA reads as TGTGCCAGCAGGGGACACGGACTGAACACTGAAGCTTTCTTT. Translation: CASRGHGLNTEAFF.

V gene TRBV13 combines with J gene TRBJ1-2; 10 bases are a match to TRBD1. The CDR3 totals 16 residues. The germline V gene encodes CDR1 PRHDT and CDR2 FYEKMQ (reference sequence). The trim removed 5 bases at V and 1 base at J, leaving 7 bases unmatched. The DNA for the CDR3 is TGTGCCAGCAGCCCGTTGGGGACAGGGGTTAACTATGGCTACACCTTC. Translated, it gives CASSPLGTGVNYGYTF.

The chain joins TRBV6-2 or TRBV6-3 to TRBJ2-7, with D tentatively TRBD2 (5 bases). Between the trimmed V and J ends, which lost 0 bases and 5 bases, there was a span of 14 bases. CDR1 and CDR2 (germline): MNHEY, SVGEGT. This CDR3 region has 15 residues. CDR3 DNA: TGTGCCAGCAGTTACTCGAGGGCTAGAGGGCACGAGCAGTACTTC. The encoded protein is CASSYSRARGHEQYF.

This clone is a singleton in its sample. The rearrangement links TRBV6-6 to TRBJ2-7; 7 nucleotides agree with TRBD1. J gave up 2 bases and V 6 bases, and 7 bases lay outside the gene matches. CDR1 is MNHNY, CDR2 SVGAGI, per germline (reference sequence). This CDR3 contains 14 residues. In DNA, the CDR3 is TGTGCCAGCAGGGCCGGGACAGTTACCTACGAGCAGTACTTC. Amino acids: CASRAGTVTYEQYF.

The rearrangement joins TRBV5-8 to TRBJ1-2; 7 nucleotides align to TRBD1. After removal of 4 bases from V and 8 bases from J, the junction contained 11 bases not matched to a gene. Germline CDR1 reads SGHTS; CDR2 reads YDEGEE. This CDR3 is 14 amino acids long. CDR3 DNA sequence: TGTGCCAGCAGCCACAAAGACAGGGCGGGAGGCTACACCTTC. Translated, it gives CASSHKDRAGGYTF.

The chain joins TRBV5-1 to TRBJ2-5, with 9 bases lining up with TRBD2. The trim removed 7 bases at V and 2 bases at J, leaving 9 bases unmatched. The CDR3 is 15 amino acids. The germline CDR1 and CDR2 sequences are SGHRS and YFSETQ. The CDR3 region is CASGREGRGQETQYF. CDR3 DNA: TGCGCCAGCGGGCGGGAGGGACGGGGACAAGAGACCCAGTACTTC. The full variable domain, completed using reference TRBV5-1 and TRBJ2-5, is KAGVTQTPRYLIKTRGQQVTLSCSPISGHRSVSWYQQTPGQGLQFLFEYFSETQRNKGNFPGRFSGRQFSNSRSEMNVSTLELGDSALYLCASGREGRGQETQYFGPGTRLLVL.

The rearrangement links TRBV20-1 to TRBJ2-1; 10 bases align to TRBD2. V lost 3 bases and J lost 3; bases outside the gene matches: 2. In germline, CDR1 is DFQATT, CDR2 SNEGSKA (reference sequence). The length of the CDR3 is 14 residues. For the CDR3, the DNA is TGCAGTGCTAGTCTAGCGGGGGTCTACAATGAGCAGTTCTTC. The encoded protein is CSASLAGVYNEQFF.

V gene TRBV3-1 (or the pseudogene TRBV3-2) combines with J gene TRBJ1-6; D is undetermined. This CDR3 comprises 14 residues. Germline V gene sequence: CDR1 LGHDT, CDR2 YNNKEL (reference sequence). Between the trimmed V and J ends, which lost 2 bases and 7 bases, there was a span of 9 bases. CDR3 DNA sequence: TGTGCCAGCAGCCAATTCAACAGAAATTCACCCCTCCACTTT. It is translated as CASSQFNRNSPLHF.

V is TRBV28 and J is TRBJ2-7; maybe TRBD2 (5 bases). Per germline, CDR1 MDHEN and CDR2 SYDVKM. The ends were cut back, 7 bases at V and 5 bases at J, with 18 bases in the middle. The CDR3 totals 14 residues. The CDR3 sequence is CASNIGLPRNEQYF. The CDR3 nucleotides are TGTGCCAGCAATATAGGACTGCCCCGCAACGAGCAGTACTTC.

The rearrangement links TRBV3-1 (or the pseudogene TRBV3-2) to TRBJ1-6; 7 positions agree with TRBD1. Per germline, CDR1 LGHDT and CDR2 YNNKEL (reference sequence). The CDR3 is made up of 13 amino acids. The V gene end was trimmed by 4 bases and the J gene end by 7 bases; junction bases not matched to a gene: 1. CDR3 amino acids: CASSPQGNSPLHF. The CDR3, as DNA: TGTGCCAGCAGCCCACAGGGGAATTCACCCCTCCACTTT.

CDR3: CSVERQGMAGYTF. Here the CDR3 DNA reads TGCAGCGTTGAAAGGCAGGGGATGGCTGGCTACACCTTC. The rearrangement joins TRBV29-1 to TRBJ1-2, with D perhaps TRBD1 (6 bases). V gave up 2 bases and J gave up 7 bases, with 14 bases separating them. The CDR3 runs to 13 residues. Germline CDR1 and CDR2: SQVTM and ANQGSEA.

J is TRBJ2-7 and V is TRBV24-1; D is possibly TRBD2 (6 bases). Per the germline V gene, CDR1 is KGHDR and CDR2 is SFDVKD. Trimming pared 9 bases from V and 6 bases from J, leaving 17 bases between. The CDR3 is 13 residues long. This chain's CDR3 is CATATGGTLEQYF. In nucleotides, the CDR3 is TGTGCCACCGCTACCGGGGGTACCCTCGAGCAGTACTTC.

This sequence joins TRBV19 and TRBJ1-1, with D perhaps TRBD1 (6 bases). Germline V CDR1 and CDR2: LNHDA, SQIVND (reference sequence). The CDR3 totals 15 residues. Trimming removed 1 base at V and 3 bases at J, with 12 bases between. The CDR3 coding sequence is TGTGCCAGTAGTATAGGAGGGGGGGTAGACACTGAAGCTTTCTTT. Its protein is CASSIGGGVDTEAFF.